The TCR beta chain described here comes from a study of identical twins. Template switching introduced a universal primer site, and the cDNA bore unique molecular identifiers. TCRdb independently ran MiXCR on the 5' RACE reads; one entry per CDR3 protein. The sample shows roughly 690,000 distinct CDR3 sequences, 5.5% to 7.5% of them seen only once. Notes on the study in general: Instead of following the same donors, the conclusions were based on cross-sectional statistical analysis. Researchers caution that invariant MAIT and iNKT cells could partly confound zero-insertion analyses.

This clonotype was recorded at least ten times. Antigen: not known. Donors uniformly comprised healthy Caucasians. V dropped 4 bases and J dropped 4 bases, with 18 bases sitting between them. This CDR3 has 16 residues. Germline CDR1 reads SGHKS; CDR2 reads YYEKEE (reference sequence). The sequenced sample was naive T cells sorted from blood. The clonotype was recovered from a man aged 18 to 29 in good health. The V call is TRBV5-5, the J call TRBJ2-1; D is undetermined. DNA for the CDR3: TGTGCCAGCAGCCCGGCAAGGACCACCCTTTACAATGAGCAGTTCTTC. Amino acid sequence: CASSPARTTLYNEQFF.